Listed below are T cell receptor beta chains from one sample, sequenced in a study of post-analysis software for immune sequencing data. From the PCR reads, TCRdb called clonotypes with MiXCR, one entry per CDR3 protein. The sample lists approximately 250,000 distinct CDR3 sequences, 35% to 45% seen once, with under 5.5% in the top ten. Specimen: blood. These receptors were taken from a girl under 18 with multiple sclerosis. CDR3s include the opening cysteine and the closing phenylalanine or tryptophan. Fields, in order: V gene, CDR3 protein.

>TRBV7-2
CASSLGTSLETQYF
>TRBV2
CASSPTSGVSGELFF
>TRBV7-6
CASSASQGGGSPLHF
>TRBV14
CASSPRTLETQYF
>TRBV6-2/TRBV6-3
CASSYQTTKETQYF
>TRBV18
CASRPGTAGEKLFF
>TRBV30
CAWRPNREANEKLFF
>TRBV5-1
CASSTTGWTEAFF
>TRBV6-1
CASSTILAGECYNEQFF
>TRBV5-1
CASSPDRGLNTEAFF
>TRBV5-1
CASSLGGDYAEAFF
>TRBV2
CATARDRGGNEQFF
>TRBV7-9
CASSLALAYKVAVTQYF
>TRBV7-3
CASSLTEGMETQYF
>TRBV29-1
CSVPGGYGYTF
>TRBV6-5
CASSYSGLLNTGELFF
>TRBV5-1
CASSYDQSYNNEQFF
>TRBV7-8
CARSLDRAASGDGYTF
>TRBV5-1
CASSSMGTTNEKLFF
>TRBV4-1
CASSQEEASYTEAFF
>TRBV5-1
CASSLQRNTGELFF
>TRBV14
CASSQGLVRIETQYF
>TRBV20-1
CSARTLAGRGETQYF
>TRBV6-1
CASSDGGVLVATF
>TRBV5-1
CASSFKGSSTDTQYF
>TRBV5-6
CVSSLQRIAKNIQYF
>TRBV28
CASSLPSPTDTQYF
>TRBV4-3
CASSQDRLDRSSYEQYF
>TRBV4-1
CASRNPGGTDTQYF
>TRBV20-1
CSARDPSNSNQPQHF
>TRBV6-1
CASTRGRSRGSEQFF
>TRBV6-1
CASRDGDKNTGELFF
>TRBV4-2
CASSPGTGASYGYTF
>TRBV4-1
CASSWTGGSLSGANVLTF
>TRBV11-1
CASSCRDCPSYEQYF
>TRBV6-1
CASSEFKGAYEQYF
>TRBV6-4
CASSDTYGYTF
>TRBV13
CASSTRHSADTQYF
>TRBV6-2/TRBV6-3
CASSYSTSGIGGELFF
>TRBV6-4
CASSDSIWQGRNYGYTF
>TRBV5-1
CASSLETYSYNEQFF
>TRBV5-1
CASSYGQGGEKLFF
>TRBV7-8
CASSLETGGYEQYF
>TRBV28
CASKLGSYGYTF
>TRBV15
CATWSLFF
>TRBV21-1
CASTIKQKGEQYF
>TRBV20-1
CSARVSRELRQPQHF
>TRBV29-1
CSQGGNINEQFF
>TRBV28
CASSARRGGSHQPQHF
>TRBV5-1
CASSLPGRHLLGDTQYF
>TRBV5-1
CASKEGAGGNQPQHF
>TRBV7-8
CASSLVVGTSSGEQYF
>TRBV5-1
CASSLGPVGNQPQHF
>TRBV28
CASLPHGTGELFF
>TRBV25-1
CASSEGRRQGGNSPLHF
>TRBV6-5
CASRLDVSSGNTIYF
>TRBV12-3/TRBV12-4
CASSTGGTFNYEQYF
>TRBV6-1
CASSVQGNQPQHF
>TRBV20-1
CSAGETSGAKSEQFF
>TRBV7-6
CASSLGLAGLCNEQFF